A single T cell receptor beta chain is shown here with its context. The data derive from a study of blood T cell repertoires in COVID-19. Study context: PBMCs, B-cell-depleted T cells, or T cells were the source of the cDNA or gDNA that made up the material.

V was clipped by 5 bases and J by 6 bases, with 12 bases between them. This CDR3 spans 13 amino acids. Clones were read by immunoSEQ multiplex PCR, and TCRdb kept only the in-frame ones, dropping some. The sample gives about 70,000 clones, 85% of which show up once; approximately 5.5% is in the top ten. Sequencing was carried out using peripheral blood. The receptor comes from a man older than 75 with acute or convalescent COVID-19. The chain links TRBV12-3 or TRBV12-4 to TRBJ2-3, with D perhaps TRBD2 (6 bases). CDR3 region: CASSPGTPDTQYF. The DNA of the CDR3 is TGTGCCAGCAGTCCTGGGACTCCTGATACGCAGTATTTT.